Below, one TCR beta chain is given with its context. This sample is drawn from a study of technical replicates of blood from four donors. Assay used: immunoSEQ multiplex PCR; TCRdb lists only in-frame clones, some missing. Among nearly 80,000 clones listed, roughly 93% were seen once. This TCR derives from a human donor in good health. The sample comprised T cells isolated from PBMCs.

The CDR3 DNA is TGTGCCAGCAGCTTAAACAGCATGTCTGAAGCTTTCTTT. Protein product: CASSLNSMSEAFF. The V call is TRBV7-9, the J call TRBJ1-1; no reliable D call. CDR3 length: 13 amino acids. The V and J ends lost 2 bases and 6 bases respectively, with 10 bases between them. Germline CDR1 reads SEHNR; CDR2 reads FQNEAQ (reference sequence).